This T cell receptor beta chain was retrieved from a study of CDR3 diversity in severe acne. Ten or more counts support this clonotype. TCRdb independently ran MiXCR on the PCR reads; one entry per CDR3 protein. The sample shows roughly 93,000 distinct CDR3 sequences, roughly 49% of them seen only once. The CDR3 spans 16 residues. Germline lookup yields CDR1 SGHVS and CDR2 FQNEAQ. V lost 5 bases, J lost 4 bases, and 7 bases stayed unmatched. The chain carries TRBV7-8 and TRBJ2-1; 11 positions match TRBD2. This receptor was obtained from a male donor with severe acne vulgaris. Sequencing input: blood. CDR3 nucleotides: TGTGCCAGCAGCGCTATGGGACTAGCGGTGTACAATGAGCAGTTCTTC. This sequence encodes CASSAMGLAVYNEQFF.